The sequence of this T cell receptor beta chain was determined in a study of T-cell reconstitution after alpha-beta-depleted transplantation in children. The authors prepared the TCRbeta library with unique molecular identifiers. Using its own MiXCR run on the PCR reads, TCRdb lists one record per CDR3 protein. The sample holds some 390,000 distinct CDR3 sequences, roughly 22% seen once. Trimming took off 0 bases at V and 4 bases at J, with 13 bases between the two ends. The CDR3 length is 15 residues. The V gene's germline CDR1 is GTSNPN and CDR2 SVGIG (reference sequence). This clonotype showed up many times.

The source is a human donor who donated a stem cell graft to a child with acute myeloid leukemia. Sequenced here: PBMCs from the stem cell graft donor, sampled from the stem cell graft. The rearrangement uses TRBV30 and TRBJ1-5; weak D call: TRBD1 (6 bases). The CDR3 DNA reads as TGTGCCTGGAGTGTACGAGGGGGATCTAATCAGCCCCAGCATTTT. Its protein product is CAWSVRGGSNQPQHF. The variable domain in full, with the rest retrieved from reference TRBV30 and TRBJ1-5, is SQTIHQWPATLVQPVGSPLSLECTVEGTSNPNLYWYRQAAGRGLQLLFYSVGIGQISSEVPQNLSASRPQDRQFILSSKKLLLSDSGFYLCAWSVRGGSNQPQHFGDGTRLSIL.